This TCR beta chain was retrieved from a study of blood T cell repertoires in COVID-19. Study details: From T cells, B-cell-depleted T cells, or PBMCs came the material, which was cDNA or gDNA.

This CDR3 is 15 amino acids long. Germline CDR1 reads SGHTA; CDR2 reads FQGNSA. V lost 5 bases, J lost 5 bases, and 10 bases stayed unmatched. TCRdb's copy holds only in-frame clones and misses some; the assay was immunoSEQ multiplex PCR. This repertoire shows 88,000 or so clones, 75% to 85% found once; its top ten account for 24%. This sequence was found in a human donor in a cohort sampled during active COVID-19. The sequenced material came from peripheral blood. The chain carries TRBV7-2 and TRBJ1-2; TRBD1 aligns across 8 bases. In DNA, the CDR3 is TGTGCCAGCAGCCCAAGTTCACAGGGGGAATATGGCTACACCTTC. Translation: CASSPSSQGEYGYTF.